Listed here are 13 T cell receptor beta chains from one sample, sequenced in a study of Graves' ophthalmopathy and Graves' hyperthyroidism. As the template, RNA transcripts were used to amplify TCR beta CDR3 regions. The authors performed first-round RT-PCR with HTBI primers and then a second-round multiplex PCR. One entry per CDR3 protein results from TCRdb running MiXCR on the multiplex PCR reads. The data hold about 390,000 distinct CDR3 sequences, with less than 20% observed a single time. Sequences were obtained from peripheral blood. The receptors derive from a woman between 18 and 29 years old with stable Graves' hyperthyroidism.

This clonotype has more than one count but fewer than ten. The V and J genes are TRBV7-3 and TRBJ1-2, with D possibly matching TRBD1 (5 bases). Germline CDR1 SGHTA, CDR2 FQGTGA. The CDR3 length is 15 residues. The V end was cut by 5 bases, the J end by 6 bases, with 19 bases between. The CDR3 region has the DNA TGTGCCAGCAGCCGACGGGGGGGGACTGGGGATGGCTACACCTTC. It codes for CASSRRGGTGDGYTF.

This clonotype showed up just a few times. CDR3 DNA sequence: TGTGCCAGCAGTGAAGTCCCGGGGGAACTCACCGGGGAGCTGTTTTTT. Translating it yields CASSEVPGELTGELFF. This chain connects TRBV2 to TRBJ2-2, with a weak D call TRBD2 (6 bases). The CDR3 is made up of 16 amino acids. CDR1 is SNHLY and CDR2 is FYNNEI in the germline V gene. V lost 1 base and J lost 4, with 13 bases in between.

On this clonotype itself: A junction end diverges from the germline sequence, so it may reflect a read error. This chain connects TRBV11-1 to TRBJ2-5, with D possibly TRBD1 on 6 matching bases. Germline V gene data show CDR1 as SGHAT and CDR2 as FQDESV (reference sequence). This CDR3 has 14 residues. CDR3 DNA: TGTGCCAGCAGCTTACGGGACATCCAAGAGACCAAGTACTTC. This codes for CASSLRDIQETKYF.

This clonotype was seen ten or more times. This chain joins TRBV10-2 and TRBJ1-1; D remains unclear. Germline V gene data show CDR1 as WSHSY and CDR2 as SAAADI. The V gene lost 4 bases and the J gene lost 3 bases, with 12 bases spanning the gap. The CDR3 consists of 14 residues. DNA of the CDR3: TGCGCCAGCAGTGGTCAGTTAGGGTACACTGAAGCTTTCTTT. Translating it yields CASSGQLGYTEAFF.

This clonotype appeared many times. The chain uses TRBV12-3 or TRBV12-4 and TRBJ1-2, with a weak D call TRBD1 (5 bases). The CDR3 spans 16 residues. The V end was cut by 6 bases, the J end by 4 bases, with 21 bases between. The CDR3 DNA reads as TGTGCCAGCAGATACCGGCAGGGCTCACCGGGCTATGGCTACACCTTC. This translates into CASRYRQGSPGYGYTF.

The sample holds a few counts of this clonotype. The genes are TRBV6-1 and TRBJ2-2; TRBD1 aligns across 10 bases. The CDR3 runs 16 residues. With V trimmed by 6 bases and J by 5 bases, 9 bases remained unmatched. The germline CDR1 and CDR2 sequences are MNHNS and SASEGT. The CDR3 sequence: CASRARQGAGTGELFF. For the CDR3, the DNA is TGTGCCAGCAGGGCACGACAGGGGGCGGGTACCGGGGAGCTGTTTTTT.

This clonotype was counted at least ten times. Here the CDR3 reads CASSLSQGHTEAFF. CDR3 bases: TGTGCCAGCAGCTTATCCCAGGGGCACACTGAAGCTTTCTTT. This chain joins TRBV7-2 and TRBJ1-1; a weak D match, TRBD1 (6 bases). This CDR3 comprises 14 residues. V lost 2 bases, J lost 3 bases, and 10 bases lay in between. Germline V gene sequence: CDR1 SGHTA, CDR2 FQGNSA.

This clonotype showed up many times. CDR3 residues: CASSFGSSNQPQHF. The CDR3 DNA sequence: TGTGCCAGCAGTTTCGGAAGTAGCAATCAGCCCCAGCATTTT. V gene TRBV12-3 or TRBV12-4 combines with J gene TRBJ1-5; D is unclear. The CDR3 covers 14 residues. The V end lost 3 bases, the J end lost 0 bases, and 6 bases lay between the germline ends.

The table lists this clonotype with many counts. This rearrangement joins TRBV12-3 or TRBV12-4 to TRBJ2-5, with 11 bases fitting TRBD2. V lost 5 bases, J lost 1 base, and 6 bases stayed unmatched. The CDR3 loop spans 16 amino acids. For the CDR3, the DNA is TGTGCCAGCAGTCGCGGACTAGCGGGCCCCCAAGAGACCCAGTACTTC. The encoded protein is CASSRGLAGPQETQYF.

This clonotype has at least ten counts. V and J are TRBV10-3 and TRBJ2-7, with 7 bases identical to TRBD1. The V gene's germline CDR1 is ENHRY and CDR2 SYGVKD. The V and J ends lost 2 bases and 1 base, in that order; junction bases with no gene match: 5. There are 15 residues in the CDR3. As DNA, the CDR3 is TGTGCCATCAGTGAGAGCGTCAGGGGGTCCTACGAGCAGTACTTC. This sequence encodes CAISESVRGSYEQYF.

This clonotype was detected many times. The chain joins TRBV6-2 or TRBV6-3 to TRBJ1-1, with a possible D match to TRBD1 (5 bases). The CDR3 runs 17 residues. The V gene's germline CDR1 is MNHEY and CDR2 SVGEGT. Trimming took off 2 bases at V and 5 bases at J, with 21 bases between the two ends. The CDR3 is CASSYGGLRGALTEAFF. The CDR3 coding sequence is TGTGCCAGCAGTTACGGCGGTCTCCGTGGGGCACTTACTGAAGCTTTCTTT.

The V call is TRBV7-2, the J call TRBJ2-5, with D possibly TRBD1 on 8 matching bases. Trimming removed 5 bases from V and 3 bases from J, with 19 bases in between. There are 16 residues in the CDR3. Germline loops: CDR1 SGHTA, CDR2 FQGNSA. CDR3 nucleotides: TGTGCCAGCAGCGCTCGGACAGGGAGGGACAAAGAGACCCAGTACTTC. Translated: CASSARTGRDKETQYF.

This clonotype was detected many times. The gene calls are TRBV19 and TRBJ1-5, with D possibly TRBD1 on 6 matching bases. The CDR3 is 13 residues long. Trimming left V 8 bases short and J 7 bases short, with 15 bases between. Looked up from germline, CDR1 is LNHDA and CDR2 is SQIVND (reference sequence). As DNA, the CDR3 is TGTGCCAGTCGGAGGGGGGGCAGCCAGCCCCAGCATTTT. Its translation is CASRRGGSQPQHF.